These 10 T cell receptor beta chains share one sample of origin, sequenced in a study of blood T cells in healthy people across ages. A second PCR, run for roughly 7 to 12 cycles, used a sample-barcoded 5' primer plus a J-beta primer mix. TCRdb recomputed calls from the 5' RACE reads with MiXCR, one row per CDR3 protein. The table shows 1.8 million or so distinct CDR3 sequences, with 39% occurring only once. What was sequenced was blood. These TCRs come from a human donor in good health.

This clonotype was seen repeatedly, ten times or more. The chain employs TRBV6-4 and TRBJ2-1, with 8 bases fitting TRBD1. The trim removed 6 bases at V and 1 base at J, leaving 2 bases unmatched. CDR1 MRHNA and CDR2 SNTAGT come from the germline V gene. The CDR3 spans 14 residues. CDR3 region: CASSRDRSYNEQFF. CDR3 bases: TGTGCCAGCAGCCGGGACAGGTCCTACAATGAGCAGTTCTTC.

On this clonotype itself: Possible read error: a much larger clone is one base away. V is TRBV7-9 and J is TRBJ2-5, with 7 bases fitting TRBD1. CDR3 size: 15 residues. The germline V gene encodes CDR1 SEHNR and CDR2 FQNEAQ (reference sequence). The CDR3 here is CARSLATGYQETQYF. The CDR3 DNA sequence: TGTGCCCGCAGCTTAGCGACAGGGTACCAAGAGACCCAGTACTTC.

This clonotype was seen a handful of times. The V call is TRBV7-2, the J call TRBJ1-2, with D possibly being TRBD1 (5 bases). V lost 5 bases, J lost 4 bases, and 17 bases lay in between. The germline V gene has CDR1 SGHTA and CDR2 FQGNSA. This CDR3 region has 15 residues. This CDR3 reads CASSPPGGSGYGYTF. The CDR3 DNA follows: TGTGCCAGCAGCCCGCCTGGGGGGTCGGGCTATGGCTACACCTTC. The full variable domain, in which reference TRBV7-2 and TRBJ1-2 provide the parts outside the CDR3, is GAGVSQSPSNKVTEKGKDVELRCDPISGHTALYWYRQSLGQGLEFLIYFQGNSAPDKSGLPSDRFSAERTGGSVSTLTIQRTQQEDSAVYLCASSPPGGSGYGYTFGSGTRLTVV.

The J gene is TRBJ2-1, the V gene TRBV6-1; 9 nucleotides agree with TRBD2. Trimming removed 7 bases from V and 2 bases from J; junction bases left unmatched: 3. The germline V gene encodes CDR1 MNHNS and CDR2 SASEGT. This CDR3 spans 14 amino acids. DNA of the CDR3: TGTGCCAGCAAGGCGGGGGGGGCCTACAATGAGCAGTTCTTC. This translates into CASKAGGAYNEQFF.

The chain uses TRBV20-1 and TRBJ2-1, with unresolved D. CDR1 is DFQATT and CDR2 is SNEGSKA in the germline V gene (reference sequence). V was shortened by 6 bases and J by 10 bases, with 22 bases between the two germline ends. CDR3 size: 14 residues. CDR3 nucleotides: TGCAGTGCAACCCCGGCTCCGGACGTGGGGGAGCAGTTCTTC. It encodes CSATPAPDVGEQFF.

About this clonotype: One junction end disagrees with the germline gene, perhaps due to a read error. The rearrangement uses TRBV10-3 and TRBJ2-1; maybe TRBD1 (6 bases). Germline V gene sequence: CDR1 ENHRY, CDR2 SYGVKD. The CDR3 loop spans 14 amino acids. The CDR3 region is CVISELTGVNEQFF. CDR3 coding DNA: TGTGTCATCAGTGAGTTGACAGGAGTTAATGAGCAGTTCTTC.

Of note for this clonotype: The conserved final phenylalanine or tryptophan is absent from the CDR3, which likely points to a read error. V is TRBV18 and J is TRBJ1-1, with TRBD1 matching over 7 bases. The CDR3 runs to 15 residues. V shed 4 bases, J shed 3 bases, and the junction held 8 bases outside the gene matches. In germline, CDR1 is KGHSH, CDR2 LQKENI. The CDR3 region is CASSLNQGGYTEAFV. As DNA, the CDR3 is TGTGCCAGCTCACTAAATCAGGGGGGATACACTGAAGCTTTCGTT.

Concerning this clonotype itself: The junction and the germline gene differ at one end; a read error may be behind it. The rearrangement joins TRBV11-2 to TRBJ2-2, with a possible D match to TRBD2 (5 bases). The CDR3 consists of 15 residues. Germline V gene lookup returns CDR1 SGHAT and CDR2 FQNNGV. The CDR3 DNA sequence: TGTGCCAGCAGCTTAGTAGGGCTAGTCCCCGGGGAACTGTTTTTT. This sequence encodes CASSLVGLVPGELFF.

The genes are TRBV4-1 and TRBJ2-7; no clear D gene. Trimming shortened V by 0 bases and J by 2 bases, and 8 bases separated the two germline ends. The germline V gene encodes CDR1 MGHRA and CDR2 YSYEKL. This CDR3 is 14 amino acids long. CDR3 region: CASSQEQYAYEQYF. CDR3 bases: TGCGCCAGCAGCCAAGAACAGTATGCCTACGAGCAGTACTTC.

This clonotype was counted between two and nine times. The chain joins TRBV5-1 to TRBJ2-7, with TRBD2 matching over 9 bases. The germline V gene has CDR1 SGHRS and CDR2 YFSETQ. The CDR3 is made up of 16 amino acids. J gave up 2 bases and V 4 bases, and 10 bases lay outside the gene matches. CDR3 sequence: CASSSAPAGGPYEQYF. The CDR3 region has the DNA TGCGCCAGCAGCAGTGCCCCCGCGGGGGGGCCCTACGAGCAGTACTTC.